A selection of T cell receptor beta chains follows, all from one sample in a study of blood T cell repertoires in COVID-19. Produced via immunoSEQ multiplex PCR; TCRdb's table is partial and in-frame only. The data show roughly 240,000 clones, roughly nine tenths seen once. Sequenced input: peripheral blood. The source of these receptors is a man aged 18 to 29 with active or convalescent COVID-19. Both conserved end residues are part of each CDR3. The D gene is left open where the match is weak. Clone sizes are given selectively: once, few, many, or a class where the clone is expanded.

size: -
D: TRBD2
J: TRBJ2-2
V: TRBV6-1
CDR3: CASSEASGGSSTGELFF
DNA: TGTGCCAGCAGTGAGGCTAGCGGGGGATCTTCCACCGGGGAGCTGTTTTTT

size: -
D: TRBD1
J: TRBJ1-1
V: TRBV18
CDR3: CASSPPSPQGIAFF
DNA: TGTGCCAGCTCACCACCAAGTCCACAGGGGATAGCTTTCTTT

size: -
D: -
J: TRBJ2-4
V: TRBV5-1
CDR3: CASSATGDVAKNIQYF
DNA: TGCGCCAGCAGCGCTACGGGGGACGTAGCCAAAAACATTCAGTACTTC

size: -
D: TRBD1
J: TRBJ2-6
V: TRBV5-1
CDR3: CASTGQPGQGAIPGANVLTF
DNA: TGCGCCAGCACCGGTCAACCGGGACAGGGGGCGATCCCTGGGGCCAACGTCCTGACTTTC

size: -
D: TRBD2
J: TRBJ2-1
V: TRBV27
CDR3: CASRVGGGYNEQFF
DNA: TGTGCCAGCAGAGTTGGGGGGGGATACAATGAGCAGTTCTTC

size: -
D: TRBD2
J: TRBJ2-3
V: TRBV7-2
CDR3: CASSLEAGVADTQYF
DNA: TGTGCCAGCAGCTTAGAGGCGGGAGTGGCAGATACGCAGTATTTT

size: -
D: TRBD2
J: TRBJ2-1
V: TRBV2
CDR3: CASSVTSGRASEQFF
DNA: TGTGCCAGCAGTGTCACTAGCGGGAGGGCCTCCGAGCAGTTCTTC

size: -
D: -
J: TRBJ1-4
V: TRBV7-3
CDR3: CASSSNGIINEKLFF
DNA: TGTGCCAGCAGCTCCAACGGGATCATTAATGAAAAACTGTTTTTT

size: -
D: TRBD1
J: TRBJ2-7
V: TRBV16
CDR3: CASSPRTGAYEQYF
DNA: TGTGCCAGCAGTCCCCGGACAGGGGCCTACGAGCAGTACTTC

size: -
D: TRBD1
J: TRBJ2-5
V: TRBV14
CDR3: CASSPFPGQGARETQYF
DNA: TGTGCCAGCAGCCCCTTCCCGGGACAGGGGGCAAGGGAGACCCAGTACTTC

size: -
D: -
J: TRBJ1-1
V: TRBV6-5
CDR3: CASSSEGDTEAFF
DNA: TGTGCCAGCAGTTCTGAGGGGGACACTGAAGCTTTCTTT

size: -
D: TRBD2
J: TRBJ2-2
V: TRBV6-2/TRBV6-3
CDR3: CASSYRIAGGTGELFF
DNA: TGTGCCAGCAGTTACAGGATAGCGGGAGGTACCGGGGAGCTGTTTTTT

size: -
D: -
J: TRBJ1-5
V: TRBV2
CDR3: CASRFSVSGAQHF
DNA: TGTGCCAGCAGATTCTCAGTATCCGGGGCCCAGCATTTT

size: -
D: -
J: TRBJ1-2
V: TRBV7-2
CDR3: CASSLEDGNYGYTF
DNA: TGTGCCAGCAGCTTGGAGGACGGTAACTATGGCTACACCTTC

size: few
D: TRBD1
J: TRBJ1-6
V: TRBV6-6
CDR3: CAIRPGGEGSPLHF
DNA: TGTGCCATACGACCAGGGGGCGAGGGTTCACCCCTCCACTTT

size: once
D: -
J: TRBJ1-6
V: TRBV2
CDR3: CASSDNYFGLHNSPLHF
DNA: TGTGCCAGCAGTGATAACTACTTCGGACTGCATAATTCACCCCTCCACTTT

size: -
D: TRBD2
J: TRBJ2-1
V: TRBV4-1
CDR3: CASSLDMTSGGGNEQFF
DNA: TGCGCCAGCAGCCTAGACATGACTAGCGGGGGGGGAAATGAGCAGTTCTTC

size: -
D: -
J: TRBJ1-2
V: TRBV29-1
CDR3: CSVPGTSNYGYTF
DNA: TGCAGCGTTCCAGGGACTTCTAACTATGGCTACACCTTC

size: -
D: -
J: TRBJ2-7
V: TRBV9
CDR3: CASSVDQGWDYEQYF
DNA: TGTGCCAGCAGCGTAGACCAGGGATGGGACTACGAGCAGTACTTC

size: -
D: TRBD2
J: TRBJ2-5
V: TRBV11-2
CDR3: CASSLLAGAAETQYF
DNA: TGTGCCAGCAGCTTACTAGCGGGGGCCGCGGAGACCCAGTACTTC

size: -
D: -
J: TRBJ1-3
V: TRBV7-9
CDR3: CASSPDSSGNTIYF
DNA: TGTGCCAGCAGCCCCGACAGCTCTGGAAACACCATATATTTT

size: few
D: -
J: TRBJ1-2
V: TRBV6-5
CDR3: CASSYSTGHGYTF
DNA: TGTGCCAGCAGTTACTCGACAGGCCATGGCTACACCTTC

size: -
D: TRBD2
J: TRBJ2-1
V: TRBV5-1
CDR3: CASSLQRGGANEQFF
DNA: TGCGCCAGCAGCTTGCAGCGGGGGGGCGCCAATGAGCAGTTCTTC

size: -
D: -
J: TRBJ2-7
V: TRBV7-2
CDR3: CASSSGVEYEQYF
DNA: TGTGCCAGCAGTTCGGGGGTAGAATACGAGCAGTACTTC

size: once
D: -
J: TRBJ1-5
V: TRBV28
CDR3: CASSKRGDQPQHF
DNA: TGTGCCAGCAGTAAGCGGGGGGATCAGCCCCAGCATTTT

size: -
D: TRBD2
J: TRBJ2-5
V: TRBV4-3
CDR3: CASSHKVGTSGSETQYF
DNA: TGCGCCAGCAGCCACAAAGTGGGGACTAGCGGGAGTGAGACCCAGTACTTC

size: -
D: TRBD1
J: TRBJ1-4
V: TRBV9
CDR3: CASSDGDRGLKEKLFF
DNA: TGTGCCAGCAGCGACGGGGACAGGGGGCTTAAGGAAAAACTGTTTTTT

size: -
D: -
J: TRBJ2-7
V: TRBV27
CDR3: CASRPGTGTDFYEQYF
DNA: TGTGCCAGCAGGCCAGGAACAGGGACCGATTTCTACGAGCAGTACTTC

size: -
D: TRBD1
J: TRBJ1-5
V: TRBV9
CDR3: CASSPGTGEVNQPQHF
DNA: TGTGCCAGCAGCCCCGGGACAGGGGAGGTCAATCAGCCCCAGCATTTT

size: -
D: -
J: TRBJ1-3
V: TRBV7-9
CDR3: CASSPVAENTIYF
DNA: TGTGCCAGCAGCCCAGTCGCGGAAAACACCATATATTTT

size: -
D: -
J: TRBJ1-6
V: TRBV2
CDR3: CASSDSVGRLRAPLHF
DNA: TGTGCCAGCAGTGATTCCGTCGGCAGACTCAGGGCACCCCTCCACTTT

size: once
D: TRBD2
J: TRBJ2-3
V: TRBV6-5
CDR3: CASRLRGGWPDTQYF
DNA: TGTGCCAGCAGGCTTAGGGGAGGGTGGCCAGATACGCAGTATTTT

size: -
D: -
J: TRBJ2-6
V: TRBV5-6
CDR3: CASSLKVVGANVLTF
DNA: TGTGCCAGCAGCTTGAAAGTAGTTGGGGCCAACGTCCTGACTTTC

size: -
D: -
J: TRBJ2-7
V: TRBV7-9
CDR3: CASSPPGERAYEQYF
DNA: TGTGCCAGCAGCCCCCCGGGAGAAAGGGCCTACGAGCAGTACTTC

size: -
D: -
J: TRBJ1-1
V: TRBV2
CDR3: CASSETTTRAEAFF
DNA: TGTGCCAGCAGTGAGACTACCACCCGGGCTGAAGCTTTCTTT

size: once
D: -
J: TRBJ2-1
V: TRBV6-2/TRBV6-3
CDR3: CASSYPGEQFF
DNA: TGTGCCAGCAGTTACCCCGGGGAGCAGTTCTTC

size: -
D: -
J: TRBJ2-2
V: TRBV6-5
CDR3: CASSYSYRTGELFF
DNA: TGTGCCAGCAGTTACTCGTACAGGACCGGGGAGCTGTTTTTT